One and the same sample provided the 17 T cell receptor beta chains below, sequenced in a study of CD8+ T cells in alopecia areata. The treatment denotes: oral pan-JAK inhibitor, 5-10 mg twice daily. Reverse transcribed after extraction, RNA yielded cDNA as the sequencing template. Profiled with immunoSEQ multiplex PCR; TCRdb holds only in-frame clones, not every one. This table has 180,000 or so clones, approximately 50% appearing once. This specimen was CD8+ T cells sorted from blood, taken at approximately week 52, from a patient treated with tofacitinib. The receptors derive from a human donor with alopecia areata.

The chain joins TRBV2 to TRBJ2-3, with TRBD2 identical over 7 bases. This CDR3 is 14 amino acids long. V was clipped by 10 bases and J by 5 bases; unmatched bases: 12. Germline V gene data show CDR1 as SNHLY and CDR2 as FYNNEI. The DNA for the CDR3 is TGTGCCATCTCAAAGTGGGAGGGTGGAGATACGCAGTATTTT. This gives the protein CAISKWEGGDTQYF.

This sequence joins TRBV10-3 and TRBJ2-7; no clear D. CDR1 is ENHRY and CDR2 is SYGVKD in the germline V gene. The CDR3 loop spans 13 amino acids. The V gene lost 7 bases and the J gene lost 3 bases, with 13 bases spanning the gap. CDR3 amino acids: CAITTDPNYEQYF. The DNA for the CDR3 is TGTGCCATCACTACAGATCCGAACTACGAGCAGTACTTC.

The chain couples TRBV7-8 to TRBJ2-7; 9 positions match TRBD1. Trimming removed 5 bases from V and 2 bases from J; junction bases left unmatched: 7. Germline V gene sequence: CDR1 SGHVS, CDR2 FQNEAQ. CDR3 length equals 15 residues. The CDR3 protein is CASSPAHRGPYEQYF. For the CDR3, the DNA is TGTGCCAGCAGCCCAGCCCACAGGGGGCCCTACGAGCAGTACTTC.

The rearrangement uses TRBV21-1 and TRBJ2-2; the listed D gene, TRBD1, was not tested against the DNA. TRBV21-1 is designated a pseudogene. The CDR3 contains 14 residues. The CDR3 loop reads CASSKAAFTGELFF. The DNA of the CDR3 is TGTGCCAGCAGCAAAGCGGCATTCACCGGGGAGCTGTTTTTT.

This clone was seen a few times. This chain links TRBV5-1 with TRBJ2-7; no clear D. From germline, CDR1 is SGHRS and CDR2 YFSETQ. The CDR3 has 13 residues. V gave up 1 base and J gave up 3 bases, with 8 bases separating them. In nucleotides, the CDR3 is TGCGCCAGCAGCTTGCCGGGCCTCTACGAGCAGTACTTC. It translates to CASSLPGLYEQYF.

As regards this clone: This CDR3 is also generated by other DNA sequences in the sample. The gene calls are TRBV7-9 and TRBJ2-1, with D uncertain. Germline assignment: CDR1 SEHNR and CDR2 FQNEAQ (reference sequence). The CDR3 covers 10 residues. Deletions cut 5 bases from V and 7 bases from J, with 3 bases between. The CDR3 loop is CASSNNEQFF. The CDR3 DNA reads as TGTGCCAGCAGCAATAATGAGCAGTTCTTC.

This clone has more than one count but fewer than ten. The chain links TRBV2 to TRBJ1-2; TRBD1 might be the D (6 bases). This CDR3 is 14 amino acids long. V lost 0 bases and J 4 bases, leaving 9 bases between the germline ends. The germline gives CDR1 SNHLY, CDR2 FYNNEI. The CDR3 coding sequence is TGTGCCAGCAGTGAAGCGGGGGACATCTATGGCTACACCTTC. Translating it yields CASSEAGDIYGYTF. Variable domain in full (rest from reference TRBV2 and TRBJ1-2): EPEVTQTPSHQVTQMGQEVILRCVPISNHLYFYWYRQILGQKVEFLVSFYNNEISEKSEIFDDQFSVERPDGSNFTLKIRSTKLEDSAMYFCASSEAGDIYGYTFGSGTRLTVV.

On this clone itself: The junction differs from germline at one of its ends, possibly a read error. The chain links TRBV7-2 to TRBJ1-1; D uncertain. This CDR3 has 14 residues. Germline V gene lookup returns CDR1 SGHTA and CDR2 FQGNSA. CDR3 sequence: CASSPDGLNTEALF. In DNA form, the CDR3 reads TGTGCCAGCAGCCCGGACGGCTTGAACACTGAAGCTCTCTTT.

This chain joins TRBV11-1 and TRBJ2-5; no firm D call. Trimming left V 2 bases short and J 3 bases short, with 7 bases between. CDR3 length: 13 residues. The germline CDR1 and CDR2 sequences are SGHAT and FQDESV (reference sequence). The CDR3 protein is CASSLTPEETQYF. Written as DNA, the CDR3 is TGTGCCAGCAGCTTAACGCCGGAAGAGACCCAGTACTTC.

This clone was counted a few times. As DNA, the CDR3 is TGTGCCAGCTCAGAACAGGGGGATCAGCCCCAGCATTTT. As protein: CASSEQGDQPQHF. The chain recombines TRBV18 with TRBJ1-5, with 8 bases that match TRBD1. The V gene end was trimmed by 5 bases and the J gene end by 5 bases; junction bases not matched to a gene: 2. This CDR3 is 13 amino acids long. CDR1 and CDR2 (germline): KGHSH, LQKENI. The whole variable domain, remainder taken from reference TRBV18 and TRBJ1-5, is NAGVMQNPRHLVRRRGQEARLRCSPMKGHSHVYWYRQLPEEGLKFMVYLQKENIIDESGMPKERFSAEFPKEGPSILRIQQVVRGDSAAYFCASSEQGDQPQHFGDGTRLSIL.

The V call is TRBV9, the J call TRBJ1-2; 9 nucleotides line up with TRBD1. CDR1 is SGDLS and CDR2 is YYNGEE in the germline V gene. Losses at the gene ends were 4 bases for V and 4 bases for J; bases not matched to a gene: 14. This CDR3 is 17 amino acids long. Here the CDR3 DNA reads TGTGCCAGCAGCTCTCCGGGACAGGGACCGTCGGGCTATGGCTACACCTTC. Amino acids: CASSSPGQGPSGYGYTF.

The genes are TRBV4-1 and TRBJ2-6, with D hard to call. Trimming took 0 bases from V and 1 from J, leaving 10 bases between them. This CDR3 region has 17 residues. CDR1 and CDR2 (germline): MGHRA, YSYEKL. The CDR3 sequence: CASSQDVAASGANVLTF. The CDR3 DNA reads TGCGCCAGCAGCCAAGATGTGGCGGCGTCTGGGGCCAACGTCCTGACTTTC.

The chain carries TRBV7-9 and TRBJ2-2; TRBD1 matches at 7 bases. This CDR3 region has 18 residues. Germline loops: CDR1 SEHNR, CDR2 FQNEAQ (reference sequence). V gave up 6 bases and J gave up 4 bases; unmatched junction bases: 17. The CDR3: CASSPPAGTVELTGELFF. CDR3 bases: TGTGCCAGCAGTCCCCCCGCCGGGACAGTGGAGCTCACCGGGGAGCTGTTTTTT.

The table lists this clone with a count of one. The genes are TRBV4-2 and TRBJ2-1, with 11 bases that match TRBD2. This CDR3 has 15 amino acids. Trimming took 4 bases from V and 7 from J; bases not matched to a gene: 6. Germline-derived CDR1 and CDR2 are LGHNA and YNFKEQ. CDR3 protein: CASSLSGGARNEQFF. CDR3 nucleotide sequence: TGTGCCAGCAGCCTTAGCGGGGGGGCGAGGAATGAGCAGTTCTTC.

This clone was recorded once. An end of the junction differs from the germline gene, which may be a read error. The rearrangement joins TRBV28 to TRBJ2-3; D is perhaps TRBD2 (5 bases). The CDR3 is 16 amino acids. Germline V lookup: CDR1 MDHEN, CDR2 SYDVKM. Here the CDR3 reads CASCLGEGPFTDTQYF. For the CDR3, the DNA is TGTGCCAGCTGTTTGGGAGAAGGACCCTTTACAGATACGCAGTATTTT.

The chain has TRBV12-5 and TRBJ2-2; 8 bases map to TRBD2. CDR3 length: 15 amino acids. Germline trimming cut 5 bases from V and 1 base from J; bases unmatched to any gene: 3. Germline values: CDR1 LGHNT, CDR2 FRNRAP. The CDR3 coding sequence is TGTGCTAGTGGTCCTAGCGGGTGGAACACCGGGGAGCTGTTTTTT. Its translation: CASGPSGWNTGELFF. Full variable domain (rest looked up from reference TRBV12-5 and TRBJ2-2): DARVTQTPRHKVTEMGQEVTMRCQPILGHNTVFWYRQTMMQGLELLAYFRNRAPLDDSGMPKDRFSAEMPDATLATLKIQPSEPRDSAVYFCASGPSGWNTGELFFGEGSRLTVL.

The count of this clone is one. The chain employs TRBV7-9 and TRBJ2-7; 9 bases fit TRBD2. V shed 5 bases, J shed 5 bases, and the junction held 10 bases outside the gene matches. The CDR3 length is 15 residues. Germline lookup yields CDR1 SEHNR and CDR2 FQNEAQ (reference sequence). CDR3 residues: CASSHRVAGADEQYF. Here the CDR3 DNA reads TGTGCCAGCAGCCATCGCGTAGCGGGGGCAGACGAGCAGTACTTC.